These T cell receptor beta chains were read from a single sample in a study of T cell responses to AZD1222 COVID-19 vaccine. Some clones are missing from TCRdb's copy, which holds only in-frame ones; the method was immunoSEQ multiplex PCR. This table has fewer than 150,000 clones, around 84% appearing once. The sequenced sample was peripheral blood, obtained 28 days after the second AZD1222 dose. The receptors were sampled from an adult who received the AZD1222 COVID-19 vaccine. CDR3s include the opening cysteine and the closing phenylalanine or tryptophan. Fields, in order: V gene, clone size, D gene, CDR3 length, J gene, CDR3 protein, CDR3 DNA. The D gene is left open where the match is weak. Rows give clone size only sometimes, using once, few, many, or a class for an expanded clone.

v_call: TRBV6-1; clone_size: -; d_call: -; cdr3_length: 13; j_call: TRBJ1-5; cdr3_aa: CASNWIKEQPQHF; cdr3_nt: TGTGCCAGCAATTGGATTAAGGAACAGCCCCAGCATTTT
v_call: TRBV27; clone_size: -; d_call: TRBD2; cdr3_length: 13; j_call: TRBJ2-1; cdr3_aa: CASTSGSDNEQFF; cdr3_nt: TGTGCCAGCACCAGCGGGAGTGACAATGAGCAGTTCTTC
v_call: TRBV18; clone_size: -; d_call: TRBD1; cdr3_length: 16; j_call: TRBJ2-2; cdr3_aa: CASSLTGALNTGELFF; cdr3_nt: TGTGCCAGCTCCCTTACAGGGGCCCTGAACACCGGGGAGCTGTTTTTT
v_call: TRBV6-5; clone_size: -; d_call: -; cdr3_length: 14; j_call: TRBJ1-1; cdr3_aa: CASSYARGPGEAFF; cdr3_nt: TGTGCCAGCAGTTACGCTCGGGGGCCGGGTGAAGCTTTCTTT
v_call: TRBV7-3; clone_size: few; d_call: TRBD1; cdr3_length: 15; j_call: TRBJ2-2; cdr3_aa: CASSLMGQGSGELFF; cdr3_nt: TGTGCCAGCAGCTTAATGGGACAGGGATCCGGGGAGCTGTTTTTT
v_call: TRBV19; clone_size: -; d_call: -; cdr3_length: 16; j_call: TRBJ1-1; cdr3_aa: CASSIDLSWGGSEAFF; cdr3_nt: TGTGCCAGTAGTATAGATCTTTCCTGGGGAGGATCTGAAGCTTTCTTT
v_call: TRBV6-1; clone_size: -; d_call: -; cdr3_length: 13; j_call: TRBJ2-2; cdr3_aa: CASSEQKAGELFF; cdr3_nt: TGTGCCAGCAGTGAACAAAAGGCCGGGGAGCTGTTTTTT
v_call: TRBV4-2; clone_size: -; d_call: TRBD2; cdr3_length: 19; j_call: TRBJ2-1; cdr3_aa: CASSQEGLAGGSSYNEQFF; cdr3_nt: TGTGCCAGCAGCCAAGAAGGGCTAGCGGGGGGGTCGTCCTACAATGAGCAGTTCTTC
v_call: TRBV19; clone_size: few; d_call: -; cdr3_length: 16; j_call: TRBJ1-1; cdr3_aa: CASTHTNRAMNTEAFF; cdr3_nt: TGTGCCAGTACGCATACAAACAGGGCGATGAACACTGAAGCTTTCTTT
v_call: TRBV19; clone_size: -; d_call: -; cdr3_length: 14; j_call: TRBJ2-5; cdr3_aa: CASSIGAGQETQYF; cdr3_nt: TGTGCCAGTAGTATCGGGGCCGGTCAAGAGACCCAGTACTTC
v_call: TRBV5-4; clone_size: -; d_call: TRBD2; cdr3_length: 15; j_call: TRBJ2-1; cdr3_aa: CASSLLAGGYNEQFF; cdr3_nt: TGTGCCAGCAGCTTGCTAGCGGGAGGGTACAATGAGCAGTTCTTC
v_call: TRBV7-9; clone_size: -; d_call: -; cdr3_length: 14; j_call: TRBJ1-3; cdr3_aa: CASPLLRRGNTIYF; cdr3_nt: TGTGCCAGCCCGCTATTGCGTCGAGGAAACACCATATATTTT
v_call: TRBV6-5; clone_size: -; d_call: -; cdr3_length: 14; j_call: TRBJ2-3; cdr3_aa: CASSYEGGTDTQYF; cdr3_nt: TGTGCCAGCAGTTACGAAGGAGGCACAGATACGCAGTATTTT
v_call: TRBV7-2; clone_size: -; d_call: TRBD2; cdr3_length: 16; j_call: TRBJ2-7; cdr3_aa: CASSLEGLAVSYEQYF; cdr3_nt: TGTGCCAGCAGCTTAGAGGGACTAGCGGTCTCCTACGAGCAGTACTTC
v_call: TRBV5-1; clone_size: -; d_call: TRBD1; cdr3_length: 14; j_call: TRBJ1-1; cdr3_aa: CASSLTGGATEAFF; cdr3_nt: TGCGCCAGCAGTTTAACAGGGGGTGCCACTGAAGCTTTCTTT
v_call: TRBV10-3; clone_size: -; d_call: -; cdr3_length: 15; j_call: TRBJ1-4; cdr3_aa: CAISGTRVGNEKLFF; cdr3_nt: TGTGCCATCAGTGGTACGAGGGTAGGCAATGAAAAACTGTTTTTT
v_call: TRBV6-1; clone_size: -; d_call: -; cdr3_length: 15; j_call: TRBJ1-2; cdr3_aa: CASSELGFENYGYTF; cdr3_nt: TGTGCCAGCAGTGAACTGGGGTTCGAAAACTATGGCTACACCTTC
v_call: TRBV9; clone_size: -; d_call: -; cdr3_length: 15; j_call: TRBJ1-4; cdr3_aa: CASSVAGGYSEKLFF; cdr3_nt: TGTGCCAGCAGCGTAGCGGGGGGATATAGTGAAAAACTGTTTTTT
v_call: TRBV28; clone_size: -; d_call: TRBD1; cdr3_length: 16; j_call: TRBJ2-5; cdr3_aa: CASSLGQGEGQETQYF; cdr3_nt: TGTGCCAGCAGTCTCGGACAGGGCGAGGGCCAAGAGACCCAGTACTTC
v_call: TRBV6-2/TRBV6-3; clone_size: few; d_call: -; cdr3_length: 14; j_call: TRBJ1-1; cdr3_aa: CASSSQGGNSEAFF; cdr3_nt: TGTGCCAGCAGTTCACAGGGAGGGAACTCTGAAGCTTTCTTT
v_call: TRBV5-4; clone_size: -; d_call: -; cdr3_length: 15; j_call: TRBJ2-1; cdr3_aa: CASSPHVQGEDEQFF; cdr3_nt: TGTGCCAGCAGCCCACACGTGCAGGGGGAGGATGAGCAGTTCTTC
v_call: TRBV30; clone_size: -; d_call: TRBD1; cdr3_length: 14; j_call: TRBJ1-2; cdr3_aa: CAWSPGQSNYGYTF; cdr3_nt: TGTGCCTGGTCCCCGGGACAGTCTAACTATGGCTACACCTTC
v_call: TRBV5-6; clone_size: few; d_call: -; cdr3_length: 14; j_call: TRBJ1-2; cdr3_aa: CASSLGRADYGYTF; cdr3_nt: TGTGCCAGCAGCTTAGGCAGGGCGGACTATGGCTACACCTTC
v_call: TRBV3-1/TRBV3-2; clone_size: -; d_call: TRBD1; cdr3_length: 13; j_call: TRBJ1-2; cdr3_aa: CASSLKTGSGYTF; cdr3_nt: TGTGCCAGCAGCCTAAAGACAGGGTCGGGCTACACCTTC
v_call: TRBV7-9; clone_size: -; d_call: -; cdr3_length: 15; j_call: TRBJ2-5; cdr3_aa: CASSLVATSQETQYF; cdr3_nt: TGTGCCAGCAGCTTAGTTGCGACATCTCAAGAGACCCAGTACTTC
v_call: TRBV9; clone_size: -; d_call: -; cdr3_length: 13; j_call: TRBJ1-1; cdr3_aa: CASSVGPNTEAFF; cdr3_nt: TGTGCCAGCAGCGTAGGCCCGAACACTGAAGCTTTCTTT
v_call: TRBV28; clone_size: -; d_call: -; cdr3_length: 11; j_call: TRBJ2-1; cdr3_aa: CASGGAGEQFF; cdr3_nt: TGTGCCAGCGGGGGGGCCGGTGAGCAGTTCTTC
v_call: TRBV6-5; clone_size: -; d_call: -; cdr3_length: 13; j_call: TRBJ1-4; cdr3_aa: CASSPDLGEKLFF; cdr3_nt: TGTGCCAGCAGCCCCGACCTGGGAGAAAAACTGTTTTTT
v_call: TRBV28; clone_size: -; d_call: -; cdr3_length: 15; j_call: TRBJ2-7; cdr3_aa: CATGGSISGSYEQYF; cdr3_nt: TGTGCCACCGGGGGAAGTATTAGTGGCTCCTACGAGCAGTACTTC
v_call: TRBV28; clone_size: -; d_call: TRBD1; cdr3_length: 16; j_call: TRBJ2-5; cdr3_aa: CASIPTGHRGLETQYF; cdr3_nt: TGTGCCAGCATCCCAACGGGCCACAGGGGGCTGGAGACCCAGTACTTC
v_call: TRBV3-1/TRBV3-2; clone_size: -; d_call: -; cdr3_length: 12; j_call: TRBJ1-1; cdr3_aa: CASTGGHTEAFF; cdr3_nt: TGTGCCAGCACAGGTGGGCACACTGAAGCTTTCTTT
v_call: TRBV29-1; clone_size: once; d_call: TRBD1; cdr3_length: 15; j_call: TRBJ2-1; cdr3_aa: CSLRSWDRAGDEQFF; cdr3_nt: TGCAGCCTCCGTAGCTGGGACAGGGCGGGGGATGAGCAGTTCTTC
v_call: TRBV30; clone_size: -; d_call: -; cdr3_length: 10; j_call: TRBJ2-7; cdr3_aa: CAWGDRSKYF; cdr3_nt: TGTGCCTGGGGGGATCGTTCCAAGTACTTC
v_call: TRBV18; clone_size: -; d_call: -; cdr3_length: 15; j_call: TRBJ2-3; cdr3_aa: CASSLQGKWKDTQYF; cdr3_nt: TGTGCCAGCTCCCTCCAGGGGAAATGGAAAGATACGCAGTATTTT
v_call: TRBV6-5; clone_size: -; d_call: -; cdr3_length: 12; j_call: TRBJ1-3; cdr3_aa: CASHSSGNTIYF; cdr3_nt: TGTGCCAGCCACAGTTCTGGAAACACCATATATTTT